The TCR beta chain described here comes from a study of T-cell memory formation after mild COVID-19. In TCRdb, the 5' RACE reads were re-called with MiXCR into one record per CDR3 protein. The sample carries about 150,000 distinct CDR3 sequences, more than 14% recorded once. With 6 bases removed from V and 4 bases from J, the gap between germline ends came to 12 bases. The CDR3 runs 13 residues. The sample was PBMCs or a T cell subset sorted from them (not recorded which). This sequence was found in an adult woman who had mild COVID-19 (a few samples of this study predate the infection). Cell type and time point are not known. The chain recombines TRBV12-3 or TRBV12-4 with TRBJ2-5; no clear D gene. CDR3 in DNA: TGTGCCAGCAGAGGGTCGTCCCTAGAGACCCAGTACTTC. Protein: CASRGSSLETQYF.